A selection of T cell receptor beta chains follows, all from one sample in a study of control samples from healthy donors and cancer patients. Using immunoSEQ multiplex PCR, the repertoire was profiled, and TCRdb retains in-frame clones only, with some absent. The repertoire includes 150,000 or so clones, around nine tenths of them detected once, and approximately 0.7% sits in the top ten. What was sequenced was blood. These receptors were obtained from a woman aged 25 to 39 in good health. The CDR3 runs from the conserved cysteine through the conserved F or W. D genes are given only for firm matches.

J | D | V | CDR3
TRBJ1-4 | TRBD1 | TRBV7-2 | CASSSGLGTGTTNEKLFF
TRBJ2-1 | - | TRBV15 | CATSRDQGGNEQFF
TRBJ1-1 | - | TRBV5-1 | CASTHLTRGWGTEAFF
TRBJ2-7 | - | TRBV9 | CASSVEPGLREQYF
TRBJ1-1 | - | TRBV19 | CASGRGRAEAFF
TRBJ1-4 | - | TRBV4-1 | CASSHTPNEKLFF
TRBJ1-1 | - | TRBV28 | CASSPQGRAGTEAFF
TRBJ2-7 | - | TRBV4-1 | CASSGTREVNSYEQYF
TRBJ2-1 | - | TRBV19 | CASSVEIF
TRBJ1-6 | - | TRBV12-3/TRBV12-4 | CASSLDRSPLHF
TRBJ2-3 | - | TRBV2 | CASSYTDTQYF
TRBJ1-5 | - | TRBV20-1 | CSASFNEILNQPQHF
TRBJ2-3 | TRBD1 | TRBV27 | CASSALTGGEGADTQYF
TRBJ1-2 | - | TRBV29-1 | CSVAQGSNGYTF
TRBJ2-7 | - | TRBV5-1 | CASSLDPYKGQQYF
TRBJ1-5 | - | TRBV9 | CASSQGLQGDQPQHF
TRBJ1-4 | TRBD1 | TRBV27 | CASSPRQGSSEKLFF
TRBJ2-1 | TRBD2 | TRBV4-3 | CASSQEGGLAGEQFF
TRBJ2-4 | TRBD1 | TRBV7-3 | CASSLGDRGNIQYF
TRBJ1-2 | - | TRBV6-6 | CASSRGLRGDYGYTF
TRBJ1-2 | TRBD1 | TRBV5-8 | CASSLRGTGTSPGYTF
TRBJ1-1 | - | TRBV12-3/TRBV12-4 | CASSLGRGTEAFF
TRBJ2-5 | - | TRBV10-2 | CASSEQGQETQYF
TRBJ2-1 | TRBD2 | TRBV19 | CASKGGLAGVWEQFF
TRBJ2-5 | - | TRBV28 | CASRTQGRETQYF
TRBJ2-7 | - | TRBV6-5 | CASSPGLIYEQYF
TRBJ2-7 | - | TRBV11-2 | CASSVSYEQYF
TRBJ2-2 | - | TRBV9 | CASSVAPRQGNTGELFF
TRBJ1-1 | - | TRBV4-3 | CASSQDFPTEAFF
TRBJ2-5 | - | TRBV5-4 | CASSETYTKETQYF
TRBJ2-1 | - | TRBV4-1 | CASSQDDSPDEQFF
TRBJ2-7 | - | TRBV6-5 | CASIAARGSYEQYF
TRBJ2-3 | - | TRBV28 | CASSSRTLGSQYF
TRBJ1-2 | TRBD1 | TRBV12-3/TRBV12-4 | CASSLAGQLGYTF
TRBJ2-5 | TRBD2 | TRBV7-2 | CASSSWAGGHNWETQYF
TRBJ2-6 | - | TRBV4-1 | CASSLAAPNVLTF
TRBJ1-2 | - | TRBV30 | CAWKAPGLSYGYTF
TRBJ2-1 | - | TRBV7-2 | CASSFSSGHAYNEQFF
TRBJ1-1 | - | TRBV18 | CASSRQGEAFF
TRBJ2-5 | TRBD2 | TRBV7-8 | CASSQGLAGGRQETQYF
TRBJ2-7 | TRBD2 | TRBV27 | CASSPWSSGYEQYF
TRBJ2-3 | TRBD2 | TRBV10-3 | CAITDRGGYGDTQYF
TRBJ1-5 | - | TRBV12-3/TRBV12-4 | CASTRGGNQPQHF
TRBJ1-1 | - | TRBV13 | CASSFYGGSEAFF
TRBJ2-3 | - | TRBV7-3 | CASSLGRAPDTQYF
TRBJ2-7 | - | TRBV30 | CAWSVTPGGQIFYEQYF
TRBJ1-5 | - | TRBV5-8 | CASSPGSGWEEPQHF
TRBJ1-5 | - | TRBV6-2/TRBV6-3 | CASSYFQGSQPQHF
TRBJ1-1 | - | TRBV4-1 | CASSQATRPNGQPEAFF
TRBJ2-1 | TRBD2 | TRBV5-6 | CASSAGTSANEQFF
TRBJ2-2 | TRBD2 | TRBV6-2/TRBV6-3 | CASSYLGLAGGELFF
TRBJ2-3 | - | TRBV7-2 | CASSLVQYTDTQYF